The 14 T cell receptor beta chains presented below share a single source sample, sequenced in a study of blood T cell repertoires in COVID-19. The data were produced by immunoSEQ multiplex PCR, yet TCRdb's version contains in-frame clones alone and is incomplete. In the table there are hundreds of thousands of clones, 85% to 90% of which are singletons. The sample comprised peripheral blood. These receptors were collected from a woman in her 50s with acute or convalescent COVID-19.

The chain combines TRBV3-1 (or the pseudogene TRBV3-2) with TRBJ2-1, with 10 bases that match TRBD1. Germline V gene lookup returns CDR1 LGHDT and CDR2 YNNKEL (reference sequence). The CDR3 length is 16 residues. J was trimmed by 6 bases and V by 4 bases; bases with no gene match: 9. CDR3 bases: TGTGCCAGCAGCCGGCAGGGACAGGGGATACCCAATGAGCAGTTCTTC. It yields the protein CASSRQGQGIPNEQFF.

The rearrangement joins TRBV11-3 to TRBJ1-2; the match to TRBD1 covers 10 bases. CDR3 length: 14 residues. Unmatched junction bases numbered 9, after V lost 5 bases and J lost 9 bases. Germline V gene lookup returns CDR1 SGHNT and CDR2 YENEEA. The CDR3 DNA reads TGTGCCAGCAGCGCCACGACAGGGGGCGGAAGCTACACCTTC. Protein: CASSATTGGGSYTF. Complete variable domain (other parts from reference TRBV11-3 and TRBJ1-2): EAGVVQSPRYKIIEKKQPVAFWCNPISGHNTLYWYLQNLGQGPELLIRYENEEAVDDSQLPKDRFSAERLKGVDSTLKIQPAELGDSAVYLCASSATTGGGSYTFGSGTRLTVV.

The V gene is TRBV19, the J gene TRBJ1-3; a weak D match, TRBD1 (6 bases). V was cut by 5 bases and J by 2 bases, with 10 bases left in between. Germline V gene data show CDR1 as LNHDA and CDR2 as SQIVND (reference sequence). CDR3 length equals 14 residues. CDR3 in amino acids: CASSGGRTGNTIYF. In DNA form, the CDR3 reads TGTGCCAGTAGTGGGGGCAGAACTGGAAACACCATATATTTT. Supplemented by reference TRBV19 and TRBJ1-3, the full variable domain reads DGGITQSPKYLFRKEGQNVTLSCEQNLNHDAMYWYRQDPGQGLRLIYYSQIVNDFQKGDIAEGYSVSREKKESFPLTVTSAQKNPTAFYLCASSGGRTGNTIYFGEGSWLTVV.

V and J are TRBV12-3 or TRBV12-4 and TRBJ1-2; D is uncertain. CDR3 length: 12 residues. The V end lost 1 base, the J end lost 5 bases, and 5 bases lay between the germline ends. CDR3 in DNA: TGTGCCAGCAGTTTAGTGGCATATGGCTACACCTTC. The encoded protein is CASSLVAYGYTF.

The chain joins TRBV19 to TRBJ2-1; the match to TRBD2 covers 8 bases. CDR1 is LNHDA and CDR2 is SQIVND in the germline V gene (reference sequence). V gave up 3 bases and J gave up 0 bases; unmatched junction bases: 4. The CDR3 is 16 residues long. DNA for the CDR3: TGTGCCAGTAGTATGTTAGCGGGAATCTCCTACAATGAGCAGTTCTTC. This sequence encodes CASSMLAGISYNEQFF.

Remarks on this clone: The sample has other DNA sequences that encode this CDR3 too. The chain joins TRBV11-2 to TRBJ2-7; D is unresolved. The V gene's germline CDR1 is SGHAT and CDR2 FQNNGV. The CDR3 length is 11 residues. V lost 4 bases and J lost 4, with 5 bases in between. The CDR3 reads CASSSPYEQYF. CDR3 nucleotides: TGTGCCAGCAGCTCTCCTTACGAGCAGTACTTC. The whole variable domain, filled in from reference TRBV11-2 and TRBJ2-7, reads EAGVAQSPRYKIIEKRQSVAFWCNPISGHATLYWYQQILGQGPKLLIQFQNNGVVDDSQLPKDRFSAERLKGVDSTLKIQPAKLEDSAVYLCASSSPYEQYFGPGTRLTVT.

This rearrangement joins TRBV5-8 to TRBJ2-3, with D hard to call. CDR1 and CDR2 from the germline V gene are SGHTS and YDEGEE. This CDR3 comprises 11 residues. Between the trimmed V and J ends, which lost 4 bases and 8 bases, there was a span of 8 bases. As DNA, the CDR3 is TGTGCCAGCAGCCCTAGTAGTACGCAGTATTTT. Amino acid sequence: CASSPSSTQYF.

J is TRBJ1-6 and V is TRBV6-1, with 7 bases matching TRBD1. V was pared by 10 bases and J by 10 bases, with 10 bases of the junction left unmatched. The CDR3 runs 13 residues. Germline V CDR1 and CDR2: MNHNS, SASEGT. Here the CDR3 reads CAITQGERSPLHF. CDR3 DNA: TGTGCCATCACGCAGGGGGAGCGCTCACCCCTCCACTTT.

V usage is TRBV7-9 and J usage is TRBJ2-7, with TRBD1 as a possible D gene (6 bases). CDR1 is SEHNR, CDR2 FQNEAQ, per germline (reference sequence). This CDR3 has 14 residues. Trimming pared 3 bases from V and 6 bases from J, leaving 15 bases between. The CDR3: CASSFSGDTGEQYF. The CDR3 coding sequence is TGTGCCAGCAGCTTCTCCGGGGACACAGGCGAGCAGTACTTC.

The chain recombines TRBV5-6 with TRBJ1-6; 8 nucleotides align to TRBD1. Trimming at V came to 4 bases and at J to 2 bases, leaving 2 bases not matched to a gene. The germline V gene has CDR1 SGHDT and CDR2 YYEEEE. CDR3 size: 15 residues. CDR3 sequence: CASSRQGPYNSPLHF. CDR3 in DNA: TGTGCCAGCAGCCGACAGGGGCCCTATAATTCACCCCTCCACTTT. The full variable domain, its missing parts supplied by reference TRBV5-6 and TRBJ1-6, is DAGVTQSPTHLIKTRGQQVTLRCSPKSGHDTVSWYQQALGQGPQFIFQYYEEEERQRGNFPDRFSGHQFPNYSSELNVNALLLGDSALYLCASSRQGPYNSPLHFGNGTRLTVT.

This rearrangement joins TRBV30 to TRBJ2-5, with D perhaps matching TRBD2 (6 bases). The CDR3 is 12 residues long. Between the trimmed V and J ends, which lost 5 bases and 5 bases, there was a span of 12 bases. Germline V lookup: CDR1 GTSNPN, CDR2 SVGIG (reference sequence). CDR3 region: CAWGGTGETQYF. CDR3 DNA: TGTGCCTGGGGCGGGACTGGGGAGACCCAGTACTTC.

The gene calls are TRBV12-3 or TRBV12-4 and TRBJ2-2; unclear D gene. The V end lost 8 bases, the J end lost 0 bases, and 4 bases lay between the germline ends. This CDR3 has 12 residues. The CDR3, as DNA: TGTGCCAGCCAGTCGAACACCGGGGAGCTGTTTTTT. Its translation: CASQSNTGELFF.

This sequence joins TRBV5-6 and TRBJ1-6, with a possible D match to TRBD1 (5 bases). V was clipped by 3 bases and J by 2 bases, with 15 bases between them. CDR1 SGHDT and CDR2 YYEEEE come from the germline V gene. This CDR3 spans 17 amino acids. CDR3 sequence reads: CASSSVGGTTYNSPLHF. The CDR3 nucleotides read TGTGCCAGCAGCTCGGTCGGAGGGACGACCTATAATTCACCCCTCCACTTT.

This chain joins TRBV6-6 and TRBJ2-3; 7 bases are a match to TRBD2. The junction had 6 bases not matched to a gene; V was cut back by 2 bases and J by 1 base. This CDR3 comprises 16 residues. The germline V gene has CDR1 MNHNY and CDR2 SVGAGI (reference sequence). CDR3 in amino acids: CASSYPPSGGTDTQYF. The CDR3 nucleotides read TGTGCCAGCAGTTACCCCCCCAGCGGGGGCACAGATACGCAGTATTTT.